The 25 T cell receptor beta chains in this list originate from one sample, sequenced in a study of beta chain features in type 1 diabetes. Expressed TCRB transcripts were sequenced after all isolated RNA was converted to cDNA. Clones were sequenced by immunoSEQ multiplex PCR, and TCRdb holds only the in-frame ones, with some missing. The data contain around 320,000 clones, approximately 15% of them singletons. The source material was central memory CD4+ T cells from blood. The origin of the receptors is a man aged 25-40 years in good health.

This clone was seen a few times. The rearrangement uses TRBV4-2 and TRBJ2-2, with 9 bases fitting TRBD2. The CDR3 consists of 16 residues. Trimming took 0 bases from V and 7 from J; bases not matched to a gene: 6. The germline CDR1 and CDR2 sequences are LGHNA and YNFKEQ. Here the CDR3 reads CASSQETSGGGGELFF. The DNA of the CDR3 is TGTGCCAGCAGCCAAGAGACTAGCGGAGGCGGCGGGGAGCTGTTTTTT.

CDR3 nucleotide sequence: TGCGCCAGCAGTCGGGACAGGGGTTCCTACGAGCAGTACTTC. This encodes CASSRDRGSYEQYF. The chain combines TRBV10-1 with TRBJ2-7, with 10 nucleotides matching TRBD1. V was clipped by 5 bases and J by 1 base; unmatched bases: 2. Germline CDR1 WNHNN, CDR2 SYGVQD (reference sequence). The CDR3 length is 14 residues.

In its sample, this clone was seen a few times. The rearrangement uses TRBV4-1 and TRBJ2-7; possible D gene TRBD2, 5 bases. Between the trimmed V and J ends, which lost 0 bases and 0 bases, there was a span of 9 bases. The CDR3 is made up of 15 amino acids. CDR1 is MGHRA, CDR2 YSYEKL, per germline. This chain's CDR3 is CASSQEQTTSYEQYF. For the CDR3, the DNA is TGCGCCAGCAGCCAAGAACAGACTACCTCCTACGAGCAGTACTTC.

This clone has only a few counts. This chain joins TRBV20-1 and TRBJ2-7; D not resolved. Trimming took 4 bases from V and 3 from J, leaving 7 bases between them. The CDR3 runs to 11 residues. Germline CDR1 DFQATT, CDR2 SNEGSKA (reference sequence). CDR3 sequence reads: CSATRNYEQYV. CDR3 nucleotides: TGCAGTGCTACCCGGAACTACGAGCAGTACGTC.

This clone showed up just a few times. This rearrangement joins TRBV7-2 to TRBJ2-2, with no clear D. The CDR3 length is 15 residues. V lost 1 base and J lost 5, with 11 bases in between. Germline CDR1 is SGHTA and CDR2 is FQGNSA. The CDR3 DNA reads TGTGCCAGCAGCTTAGGGTTTGGGAAAACCGGGGAGCTGTTTTTT. This translates into CASSLGFGKTGELFF.

The table lists this clone with a few counts. CDR3 nucleotide sequence: TGTGCCAGCAGAAACCCGACAGCCCCTAGCACAGATACGCAGTATTTT. It codes for CASRNPTAPSTDTQYF. The J gene is TRBJ2-3, the V gene TRBV7-9; tentatively, D is TRBD1 (5 bases). Looked up from germline, CDR1 is SEHNR and CDR2 is FQNEAQ (reference sequence). This CDR3 is built from 16 residues. Between the trimmed V and J ends, which lost 6 bases and 0 bases, there was a span of 16 bases.

This clone has just a few counts. The genes are TRBV9 and TRBJ1-1, with D uncertain. Germline V CDR1 and CDR2: SGDLS, YYNGEE. CDR3 size: 17 residues. Trimming stripped 3 bases from V and 1 base from J, with 19 bases between. This CDR3 is CASSGGLGEFTNTEAFF. As DNA, the CDR3 is TGTGCCAGCAGCGGTGGCTTGGGTGAGTTTACGAACACTGAAGCTTTCTTT.

This clone was seen more than once but under ten times. This chain connects TRBV7-2 to TRBJ2-5; TRBD1 agrees at 7 bases. The CDR3 has 15 residues. Trimming took 5 bases from V and 2 from J; bases not matched to a gene: 8. Germline V gives CDR1 SGHTA, CDR2 FQGNSA. The CDR3 nucleotides read TGTGCCAGCAGCCCATCTAAGACAGGGCAAGAGACCCAGTACTTC. Its protein product is CASSPSKTGQETQYF.

In its sample, this clone was seen a few times. The chain recombines TRBV7-2 with TRBJ2-7; weak D call: TRBD2 (6 bases). The germline CDR1 and CDR2 sequences are SGHTA and FQGNSA. CDR3 length: 17 residues. The V and J ends lost 1 base and 3 bases respectively, with 19 bases between them. CDR3 nucleotide sequence: TGTGCCAGCAGCTTAGTTCGGAGGGAGAGAGCCGTCTACGAGCAGTACGTC. Translation gives CASSLVRRERAVYEQYV.

This sequence joins TRBV5-4 and TRBJ2-5, with 9 bases identical to TRBD1. Trimming took 3 bases from V and 6 from J; bases not matched to a gene: 9. The CDR3 is 15 residues long. Germline CDR1 reads SGHNT; CDR2 reads YYREEE (reference sequence). The CDR3 sequence: CASSSDRGLPKTQYF. The CDR3 DNA reads TGTGCCAGCAGCTCGGACAGGGGACTTCCTAAGACCCAGTACTTC.

As for this clone: The identical CDR3 is also encoded by other nucleotide sequences in the sample. The V and J genes are TRBV6-1 and TRBJ1-1; 8 nucleotides line up with TRBD1. In germline, CDR1 is MNHNS, CDR2 SASEGT. The J segment lost 8 bases and the V segment lost 6 bases, leaving 2 bases of the junction unmatched. The CDR3 runs to 11 residues. The CDR3 loop reads CASSRQGEAFF. In nucleotides, the CDR3 is TGTGCCAGCAGCAGACAGGGGGAAGCTTTCTTT.

This clone was found a few times. The chain joins TRBV6-6 to TRBJ1-1; no firm D call. This CDR3 contains 13 residues. Germline-derived CDR1 and CDR2 are MNHNY and SVGAGI (reference sequence). Trimming stripped 7 bases from V and 1 base from J, with 10 bases between. The CDR3 sequence is CASTPVENTEAFF. For the CDR3, the DNA is TGTGCCAGCACGCCAGTCGAGAACACTGAAGCTTTCTTT.

Only a few counts were recorded for this clone. This chain uses TRBV11-2 with TRBJ1-5, with 7 positions matching TRBD1. The CDR3 contains 15 residues. The V gene end was trimmed by 7 bases and the J gene end by 2 bases; junction bases not matched to a gene: 8. CDR1 and CDR2 from the germline V gene are SGHAT and FQNNGV. The CDR3 spells CASTSSGQGNQPQHF. The CDR3 DNA sequence: TGTGCCAGCACCTCGAGTGGACAGGGCAATCAGCCCCAGCATTTT. The complete variable domain, with remaining parts taken from reference TRBV11-2 and TRBJ1-5, reads EAGVAQSPRYKIIEKRQSVAFWCNPISGHATLYWYQQILGQGPKLLIQFQNNGVVDDSQLPKDRFSAERLKGVDSTLKIQPAKLEDSAVYLCASTSSGQGNQPQHFGDGTRLSIL.

Only a few counts were recorded for this clone. This chain uses TRBV2 with TRBJ2-7; TRBD2 agrees at 7 bases. The CDR3 covers 14 residues. The J segment lost 3 bases and the V segment lost 5 bases, leaving 7 bases of the junction unmatched. The germline CDR1 and CDR2 sequences are SNHLY and FYNNEI. The CDR3 sequence: CASSSPTGGYEQYF. In nucleotides, the CDR3 is TGTGCCAGCAGTTCCCCGACGGGAGGCTACGAGCAGTACTTC.

The chain employs TRBV11-3 and TRBJ2-1, with 7 bases lining up with TRBD1. The V gene end was trimmed by 3 bases and the J gene end by 13 bases; junction bases not matched to a gene: 12. From germline, CDR1 is SGHNT and CDR2 YENEEA. This CDR3 has 14 residues. CDR3: CASSLGHTEGAQFF. The DNA for the CDR3 is TGTGCCAGCAGCTTGGGACATACCGAGGGGGCTCAGTTCTTC.

The V and J genes are TRBV5-6 and TRBJ1-1; D gene ambiguous. The CDR3 has 12 amino acids. Germline V lookup: CDR1 SGHDT, CDR2 YYEEEE. With 0 bases removed from V and 7 bases from J, the gap between germline ends came to 7 bases. The CDR3 sequence: CASSLGPSEAFF. The CDR3 nucleotides are TGTGCCAGCAGCTTGGGTCCCAGTGAAGCTTTCTTT.

This clone was seen many times. The genes are TRBV29-1 and TRBJ2-7, with 8 bases fitting TRBD1. CDR3 length equals 14 residues. Unmatched junction bases numbered 11, after V lost 6 bases and J lost 4 bases. The germline V gene encodes CDR1 SQVTM and CDR2 ANQGSEA. CDR3: CSVIRQGAIYEQYF. CDR3 in DNA: TGCAGCGTAATAAGGCAGGGGGCAATATACGAGCAGTACTTC.

This clone was seen ten or more times. This rearrangement joins TRBV5-8 to TRBJ1-5; TRBD1 might be the D (5 bases). Germline V gene data show CDR1 as SGHTS and CDR2 as YDEGEE. Trimming shortened V by 7 bases and J by 5 bases, and 22 bases separated the two germline ends. The CDR3 runs 16 residues. In nucleotides, the CDR3 is TGTGCCAGCGACCCTCGAGGAGGGGCGATGGATCAGCCCCAGCATTTT. Protein sequence: CASDPRGGAMDQPQHF.

This clone was seen more than once but under ten times. The rearrangement joins TRBV27 to TRBJ2-1; D perhaps matches TRBD1 (5 bases). With 3 bases removed from V and 4 bases from J, the gap between germline ends came to 13 bases. Looked up from germline, CDR1 is MNHEY and CDR2 is SMNVEV (reference sequence). CDR3 length equals 15 residues. CDR3 coding DNA: TGTGCCAGCAGTTTTGTGACAGCCCTTTACAATGAGCAGTTCTTC. It is translated as CASSFVTALYNEQFF.

The sample holds many counts of this clone. V and J are TRBV10-3 and TRBJ2-7; D ambiguous. Trimming cost V 3 bases and J 6 bases, with 12 bases left between them. From germline, CDR1 is ENHRY and CDR2 SYGVKD. CDR3 size: 13 residues. CDR3 residues: CAISDSGPFEQYV. The CDR3 bases are TGTGCCATCAGTGACAGTGGGCCGTTCGAGCAGTACGTC.

This clone was detected a few times. The chain uses TRBV11-2 and TRBJ2-3; D gene uncertain. CDR3 length equals 13 residues. V was cut by 2 bases and J by 4 bases, with 7 bases left in between. Germline-derived CDR1 and CDR2 are SGHAT and FQNNGV. The CDR3 DNA reads as TGTGCCAGCAGCTTATACCAGGCAGATACGCAGTATTTT. It is translated as CASSLYQADTQYF.

This clone was seen more than once but under ten times. This chain joins TRBV18 and TRBJ1-4; D is uncertain. The CDR3 has 13 amino acids. V lost 4 bases to trimming and J lost 8 bases, with 11 bases between them. The germline V gene has CDR1 KGHSH and CDR2 LQKENI. The CDR3: CASSRRNKEKLFF. CDR3 coding DNA: TGTGCCAGCTCACGAAGGAACAAGGAAAAACTGTTTTTT.

V gene TRBV7-2 combines with J gene TRBJ1-5; D unclear. Deletions cut 3 bases from V and 7 bases from J, with 10 bases between. Germline CDR1 is SGHTA and CDR2 is FQGNSA. The CDR3 contains 13 residues. The CDR3 loop is CASSLEGRQPQHF. The CDR3 bases are TGTGCCAGCAGCTTGGAGGGTAGACAGCCCCAGCATTTT. Looking up the rest from reference TRBV7-2 and TRBJ1-5 gives the full variable domain: GAGVSQSPSNKVTEKGKDVELRCDPISGHTALYWYRQSLGQGLEFLIYFQGNSAPDKSGLPSDRFSAERTGGSVSTLTIQRTQQEDSAVYLCASSLEGRQPQHFGDGTRLSIL.

A few counts support this clone. V usage is TRBV7-7 and J usage is TRBJ1-5; D is uncertain. Germline loops: CDR1 SSHAT, CDR2 FNYEAQ (reference sequence). V was pared by 0 bases and J by 2 bases, with 5 bases between. The CDR3 covers 14 residues. The CDR3 reads CASSLAQGNQPQHF. The CDR3 DNA is TGTGCCAGCAGCTTAGCGCAGGGCAATCAGCCCCAGCATTTT.

The chain recombines TRBV12-5 with TRBJ1-6; no clear D gene. Between the trimmed V and J ends, which lost 1 base and 8 bases, there was a span of 9 bases. CDR3 length equals 14 residues. The germline V gene has CDR1 LGHNT and CDR2 FRNRAP. The CDR3 spells CASGLANGYSPLHF. DNA of the CDR3: TGTGCTAGTGGTTTGGCCAATGGCTATTCACCCCTCCACTTT.